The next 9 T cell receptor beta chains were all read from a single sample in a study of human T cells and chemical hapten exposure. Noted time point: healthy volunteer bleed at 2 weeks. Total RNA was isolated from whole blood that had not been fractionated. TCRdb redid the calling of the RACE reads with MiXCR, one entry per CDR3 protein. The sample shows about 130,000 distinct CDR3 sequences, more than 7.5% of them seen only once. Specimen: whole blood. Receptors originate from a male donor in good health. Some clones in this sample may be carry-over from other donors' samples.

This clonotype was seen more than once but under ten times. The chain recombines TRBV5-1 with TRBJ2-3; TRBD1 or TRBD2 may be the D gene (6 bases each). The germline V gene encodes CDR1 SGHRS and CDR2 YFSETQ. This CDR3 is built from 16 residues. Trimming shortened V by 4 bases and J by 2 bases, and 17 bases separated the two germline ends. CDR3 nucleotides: TGCGCCAGCAGCCTCGCGGAGGGGGGAGCCACAGATACGCAGTATTTT. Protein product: CASSLAEGGATDTQYF.

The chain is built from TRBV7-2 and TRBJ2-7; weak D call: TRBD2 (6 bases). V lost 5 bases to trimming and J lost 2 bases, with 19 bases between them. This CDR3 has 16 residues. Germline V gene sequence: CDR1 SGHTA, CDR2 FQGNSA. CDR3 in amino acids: CASSPSGSPPTYEQYF. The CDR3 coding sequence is TGTGCCAGCAGCCCAAGCGGGTCTCCCCCCACCTACGAGCAGTACTTC.

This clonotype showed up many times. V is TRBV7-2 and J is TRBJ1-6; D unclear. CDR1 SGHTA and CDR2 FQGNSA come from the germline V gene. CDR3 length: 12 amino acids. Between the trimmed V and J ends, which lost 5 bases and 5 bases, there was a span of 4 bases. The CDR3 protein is CASSQNNSPLHF. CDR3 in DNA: TGTGCCAGCAGCCAAAATAATTCACCCCTCCACTTT.

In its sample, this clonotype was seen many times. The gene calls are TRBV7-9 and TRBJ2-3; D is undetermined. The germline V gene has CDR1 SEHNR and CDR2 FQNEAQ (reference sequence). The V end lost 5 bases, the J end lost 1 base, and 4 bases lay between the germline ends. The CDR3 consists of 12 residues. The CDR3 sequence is CASSVRTDTQYF. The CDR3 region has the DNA TGTGCCAGCAGCGTACGCACAGATACGCAGTATTTT.

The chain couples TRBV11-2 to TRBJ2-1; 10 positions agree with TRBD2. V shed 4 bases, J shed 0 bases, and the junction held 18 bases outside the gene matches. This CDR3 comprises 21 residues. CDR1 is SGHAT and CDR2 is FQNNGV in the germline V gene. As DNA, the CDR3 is TGTGCCAGCAGCTCCAGAACGGCCCACAGCGGGAGGGCTCTCTCCTACAATGAGCAGTTCTTC. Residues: CASSSRTAHSGRALSYNEQFF.

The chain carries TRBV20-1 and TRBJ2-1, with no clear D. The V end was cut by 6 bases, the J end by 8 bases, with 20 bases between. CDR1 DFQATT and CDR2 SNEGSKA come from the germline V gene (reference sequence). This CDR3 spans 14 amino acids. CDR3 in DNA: TGCAGTGCGCCGCCCGCAACCGGCCACGATGAGCAGTTCTTC. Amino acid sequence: CSAPPATGHDEQFF.

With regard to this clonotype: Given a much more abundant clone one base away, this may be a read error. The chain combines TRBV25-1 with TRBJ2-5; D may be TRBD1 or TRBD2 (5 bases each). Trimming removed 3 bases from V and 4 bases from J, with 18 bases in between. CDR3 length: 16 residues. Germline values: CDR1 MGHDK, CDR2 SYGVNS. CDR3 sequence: CASSDPGIGAGETQYF. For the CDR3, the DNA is TGTGCCAGCAGTGACCCCGGGATAGGGGCGGGAGAGACCCAGTACTTC.

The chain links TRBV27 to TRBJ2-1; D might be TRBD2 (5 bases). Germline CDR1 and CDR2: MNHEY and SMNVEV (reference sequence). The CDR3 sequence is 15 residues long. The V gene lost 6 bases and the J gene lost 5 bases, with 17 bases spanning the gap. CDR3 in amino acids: CASSPSWLANNEQFF. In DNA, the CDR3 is TGTGCCAGCAGCCCGAGTTGGCTAGCTAACAATGAGCAGTTCTTC.

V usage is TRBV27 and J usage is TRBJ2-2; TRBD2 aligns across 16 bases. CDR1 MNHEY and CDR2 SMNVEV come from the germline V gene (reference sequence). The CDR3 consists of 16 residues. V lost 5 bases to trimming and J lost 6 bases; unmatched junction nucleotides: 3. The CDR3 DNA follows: TGTGCCAGCAGTCGGGGACTAGCGGGGGGGCCCGGGGAGCTGTTTTTT. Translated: CASSRGLAGGPGELFF.